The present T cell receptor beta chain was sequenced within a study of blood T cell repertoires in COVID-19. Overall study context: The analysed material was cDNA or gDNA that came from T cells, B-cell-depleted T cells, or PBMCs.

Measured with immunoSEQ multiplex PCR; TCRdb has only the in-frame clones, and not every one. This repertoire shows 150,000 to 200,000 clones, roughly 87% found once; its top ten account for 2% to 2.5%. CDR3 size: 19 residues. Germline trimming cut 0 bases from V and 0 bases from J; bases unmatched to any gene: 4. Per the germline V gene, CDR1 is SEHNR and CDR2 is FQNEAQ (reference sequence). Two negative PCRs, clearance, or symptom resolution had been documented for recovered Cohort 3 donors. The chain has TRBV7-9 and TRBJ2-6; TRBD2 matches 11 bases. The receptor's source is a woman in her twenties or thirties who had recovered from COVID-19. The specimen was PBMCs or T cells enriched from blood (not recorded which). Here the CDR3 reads CASSLAALAGVSGANVLTF. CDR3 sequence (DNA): TGTGCCAGCAGCTTAGCGGCACTAGCGGGAGTCTCTGGGGCCAACGTCCTGACTTTC.